This paragraph covers one TCR beta chain sequence. Its antigen is still unknown. The sample originates from a study of graft-versus-host responses after intestinal transplantation. For the study at large: Transplant recipients had multivisceral, liver-intestinal, or isolated intestinal grafts. Once they had received anti-thymocyte globulin induction, all recipients took tacrolimus and steroids for about three years.

The germline CDR1 and CDR2 sequences are SGHRS and YFSETQ. CDR3 length: 14 amino acids. Trimming took 4 bases from V and 6 from J; bases not matched to a gene: 5. Overall study findings and caveats: Graft-versus-host to host-versus-graft clonal ratios in allografts were high in patients with graft-donor T cell macrochimerism. Some GvH clones appeared in ileal mucosa or blood before recipient bone marrow.

Clones were read by immunoSEQ multiplex PCR, and TCRdb kept only the in-frame ones, dropping some. The repertoire consists of 74,000 or so clones, with 80% to 95% occurring once and the leading ten covering roughly 0.66%. The clonotype originates from a human patient who received an intestinal transplant, so some T cells may come from the graft donor. V is TRBV5-1 and J is TRBJ2-1, with 9 bases that match TRBD1. The sample was PBMCs, taken 98 days after intestinal transplantation. This chain's CDR3 is CASSAGQGTNEQFF. CDR3 sequence (DNA): TGCGCCAGCAGCGCGGGACAGGGAACCAATGAGCAGTTCTTC.